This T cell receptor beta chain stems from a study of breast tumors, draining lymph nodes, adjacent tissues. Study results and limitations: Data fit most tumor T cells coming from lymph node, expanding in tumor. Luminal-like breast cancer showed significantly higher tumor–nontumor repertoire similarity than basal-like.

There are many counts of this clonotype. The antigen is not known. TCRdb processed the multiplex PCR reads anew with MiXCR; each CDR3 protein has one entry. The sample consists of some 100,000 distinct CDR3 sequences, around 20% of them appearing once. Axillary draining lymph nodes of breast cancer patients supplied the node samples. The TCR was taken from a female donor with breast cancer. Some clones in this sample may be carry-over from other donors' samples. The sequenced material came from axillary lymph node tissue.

The CDR3 DNA is TGTGCCAGCAGTTTTGGGCCCTGGGACATTTATAATTCACCCCTCCACTTT. Amino acids: CASSFGPWDIYNSPLHF. The V and J genes are TRBV27 and TRBJ1-6, with TRBD1 as a possible D gene (6 bases). The length of the CDR3 is 17 residues. Trimming stripped 3 bases from V and 4 bases from J, with 16 bases between. The V gene's germline CDR1 is MNHEY and CDR2 SMNVEV (reference sequence).